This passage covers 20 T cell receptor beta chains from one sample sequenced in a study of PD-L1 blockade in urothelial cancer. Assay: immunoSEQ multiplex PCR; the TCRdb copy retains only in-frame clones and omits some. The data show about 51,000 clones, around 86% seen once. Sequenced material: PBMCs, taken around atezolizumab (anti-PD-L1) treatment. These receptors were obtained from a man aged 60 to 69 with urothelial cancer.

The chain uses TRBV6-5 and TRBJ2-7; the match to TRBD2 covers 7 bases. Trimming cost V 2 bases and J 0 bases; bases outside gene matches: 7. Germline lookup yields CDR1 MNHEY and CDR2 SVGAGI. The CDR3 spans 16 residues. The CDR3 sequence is CASSYLPGGFSYEQYF. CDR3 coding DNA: TGTGCCAGCAGTTACCTCCCCGGGGGGTTCTCCTACGAGCAGTACTTC.

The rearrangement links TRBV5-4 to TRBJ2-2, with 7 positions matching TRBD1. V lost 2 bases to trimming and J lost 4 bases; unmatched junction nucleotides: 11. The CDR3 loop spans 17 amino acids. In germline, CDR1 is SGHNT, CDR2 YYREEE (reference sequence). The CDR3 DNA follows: TGTGCCAGCAGCTTTAGTCGAGGGACAGTCAGCACCGGGGAGCTGTTTTTT. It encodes CASSFSRGTVSTGELFF.

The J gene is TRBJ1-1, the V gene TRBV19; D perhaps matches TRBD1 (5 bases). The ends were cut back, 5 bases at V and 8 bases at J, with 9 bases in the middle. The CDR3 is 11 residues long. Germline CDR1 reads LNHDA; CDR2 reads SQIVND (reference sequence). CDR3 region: CASSLQDEAFF. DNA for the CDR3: TGTGCCAGTAGTCTACAGGACGAAGCTTTCTTT. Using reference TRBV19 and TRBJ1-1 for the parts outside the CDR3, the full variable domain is DGGITQSPKYLFRKEGQNVTLSCEQNLNHDAMYWYRQDPGQGLRLIYYSQIVNDFQKGDIAEGYSVSREKKESFPLTVTSAQKNPTAFYLCASSLQDEAFFGQGTRLTVV.

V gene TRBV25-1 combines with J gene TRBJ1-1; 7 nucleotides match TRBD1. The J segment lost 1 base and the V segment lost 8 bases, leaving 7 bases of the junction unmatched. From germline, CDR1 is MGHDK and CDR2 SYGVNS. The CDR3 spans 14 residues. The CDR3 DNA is TGTGCCAGCCGTCAGACAGGGAAGAACACTGAAGCTTTCTTT. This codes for CASRQTGKNTEAFF.

CDR3 in DNA: TGTGCCAGCAGCCTTATAACAGGTGATACGCAGTATTTT. Protein product: CASSLITGDTQYF. This chain joins TRBV27 and TRBJ2-3, with a tentative D call TRBD1 (5 bases). From germline, CDR1 is MNHEY and CDR2 SMNVEV (reference sequence). The CDR3 has 13 amino acids. The V end was cut by 6 bases, the J end by 6 bases, with 13 bases between.

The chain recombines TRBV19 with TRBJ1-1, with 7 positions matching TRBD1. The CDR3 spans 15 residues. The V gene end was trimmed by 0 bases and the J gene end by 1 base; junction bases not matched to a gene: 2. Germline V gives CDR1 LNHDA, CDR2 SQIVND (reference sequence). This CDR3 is CASSIDDRANTEAFF. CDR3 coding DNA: TGTGCCAGTAGTATAGATGACAGGGCGAACACTGAAGCTTTCTTT.

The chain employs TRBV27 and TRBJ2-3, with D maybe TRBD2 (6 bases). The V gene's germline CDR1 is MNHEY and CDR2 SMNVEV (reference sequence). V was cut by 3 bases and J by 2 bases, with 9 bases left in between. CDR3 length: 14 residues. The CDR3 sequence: CASSFQRVTDTQYF. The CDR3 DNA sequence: TGTGCCAGCAGTTTCCAGCGGGTCACAGATACGCAGTATTTT.

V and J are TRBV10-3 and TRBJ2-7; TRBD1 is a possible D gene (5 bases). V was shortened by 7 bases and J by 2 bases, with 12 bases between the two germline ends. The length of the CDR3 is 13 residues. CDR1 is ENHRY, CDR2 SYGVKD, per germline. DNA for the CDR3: TGTGCCATCATGACAGACACAACCTACGAGCAGTACTTC. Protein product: CAIMTDTTYEQYF.

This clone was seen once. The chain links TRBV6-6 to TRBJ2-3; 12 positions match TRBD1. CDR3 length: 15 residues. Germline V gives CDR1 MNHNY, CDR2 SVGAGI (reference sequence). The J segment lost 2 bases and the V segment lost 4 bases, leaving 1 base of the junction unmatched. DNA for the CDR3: TGTGCCAGCAGTTTGGGACAGGGGGCCACAGATACGCAGTATTTT. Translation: CASSLGQGATDTQYF.

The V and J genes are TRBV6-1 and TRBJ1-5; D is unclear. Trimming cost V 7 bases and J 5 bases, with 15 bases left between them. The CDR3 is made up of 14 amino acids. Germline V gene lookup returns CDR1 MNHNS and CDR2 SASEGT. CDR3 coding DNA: TGTGCCAGCACCGAGGTACAATCCCATCAGCCCCAGCATTTT. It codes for CASTEVQSHQPQHF.

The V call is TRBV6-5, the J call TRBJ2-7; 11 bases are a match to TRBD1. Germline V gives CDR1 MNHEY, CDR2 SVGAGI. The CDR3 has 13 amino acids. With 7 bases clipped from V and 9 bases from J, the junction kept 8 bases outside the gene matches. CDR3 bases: TGTGCCAGCACCCTCATGGGACAGGGGGTGCAGTACTTC. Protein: CASTLMGQGVQYF.

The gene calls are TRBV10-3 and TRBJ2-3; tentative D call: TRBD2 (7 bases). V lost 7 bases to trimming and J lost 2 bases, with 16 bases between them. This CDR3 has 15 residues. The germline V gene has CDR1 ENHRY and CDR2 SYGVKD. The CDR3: CAINVGGGNTDTQYF. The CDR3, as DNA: TGTGCCATCAACGTGGGAGGGGGTAACACAGATACGCAGTATTTT.

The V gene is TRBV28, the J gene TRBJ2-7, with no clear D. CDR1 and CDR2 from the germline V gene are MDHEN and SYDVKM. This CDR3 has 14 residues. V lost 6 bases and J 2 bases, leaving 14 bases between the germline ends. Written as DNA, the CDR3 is TGTGCCAGCAGCCGTGGCGGAATTACCTACGAGCAGTACTTC. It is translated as CASSRGGITYEQYF.

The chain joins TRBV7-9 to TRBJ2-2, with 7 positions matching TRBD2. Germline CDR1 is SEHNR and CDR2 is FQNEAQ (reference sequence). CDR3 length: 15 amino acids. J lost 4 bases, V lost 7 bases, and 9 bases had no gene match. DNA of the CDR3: TGTGCCAGCACCACAGGCGGGAGAGGCACCGGGGAGCTGTTTTTT. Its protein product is CASTTGGRGTGELFF.

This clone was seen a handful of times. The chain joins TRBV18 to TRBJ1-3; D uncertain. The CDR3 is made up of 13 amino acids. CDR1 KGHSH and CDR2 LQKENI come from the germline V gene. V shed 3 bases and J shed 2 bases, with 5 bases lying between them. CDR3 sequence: CASSPFTGNTIYF. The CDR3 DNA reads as TGTGCCAGCTCACCTTTTACTGGAAACACCATATATTTT.

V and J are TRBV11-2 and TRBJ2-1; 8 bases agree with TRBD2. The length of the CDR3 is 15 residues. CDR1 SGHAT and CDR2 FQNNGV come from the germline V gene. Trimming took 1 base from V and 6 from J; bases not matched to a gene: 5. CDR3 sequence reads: CASSLAGGAGNEQFF. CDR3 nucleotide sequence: TGTGCCAGCAGCTTAGCGGGGGGGGCCGGCAATGAGCAGTTCTTC.

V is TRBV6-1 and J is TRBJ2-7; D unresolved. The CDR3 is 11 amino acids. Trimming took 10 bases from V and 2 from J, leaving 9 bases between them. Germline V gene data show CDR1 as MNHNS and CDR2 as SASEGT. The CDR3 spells CATEQTYEQYF. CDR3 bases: TGTGCCACCGAACAGACCTACGAGCAGTACTTC.

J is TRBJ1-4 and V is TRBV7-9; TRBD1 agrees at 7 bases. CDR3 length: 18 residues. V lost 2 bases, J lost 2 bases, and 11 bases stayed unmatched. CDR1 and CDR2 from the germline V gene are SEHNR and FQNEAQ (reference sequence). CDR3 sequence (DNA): TGTGCCAGCAGCTTAAAGTCCAGCCCGACAGGGACTAATGAAAAACTGTTTTTT. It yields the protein CASSLKSSPTGTNEKLFF.

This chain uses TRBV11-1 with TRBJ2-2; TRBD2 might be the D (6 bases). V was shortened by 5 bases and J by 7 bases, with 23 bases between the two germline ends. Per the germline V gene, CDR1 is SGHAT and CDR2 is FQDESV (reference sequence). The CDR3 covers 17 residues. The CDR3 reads CASSPREGRRLFGELFF. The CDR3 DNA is TGTGCCAGCAGCCCCCGTGAGGGGAGGAGGTTGTTCGGGGAGCTGTTTTTT.

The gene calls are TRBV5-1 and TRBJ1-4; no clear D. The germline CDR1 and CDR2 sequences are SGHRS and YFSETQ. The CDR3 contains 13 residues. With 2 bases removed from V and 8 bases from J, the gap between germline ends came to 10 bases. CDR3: CASSFHQSEKLFF. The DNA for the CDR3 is TGCGCCAGCAGCTTTCACCAGTCAGAAAAACTGTTTTTT.